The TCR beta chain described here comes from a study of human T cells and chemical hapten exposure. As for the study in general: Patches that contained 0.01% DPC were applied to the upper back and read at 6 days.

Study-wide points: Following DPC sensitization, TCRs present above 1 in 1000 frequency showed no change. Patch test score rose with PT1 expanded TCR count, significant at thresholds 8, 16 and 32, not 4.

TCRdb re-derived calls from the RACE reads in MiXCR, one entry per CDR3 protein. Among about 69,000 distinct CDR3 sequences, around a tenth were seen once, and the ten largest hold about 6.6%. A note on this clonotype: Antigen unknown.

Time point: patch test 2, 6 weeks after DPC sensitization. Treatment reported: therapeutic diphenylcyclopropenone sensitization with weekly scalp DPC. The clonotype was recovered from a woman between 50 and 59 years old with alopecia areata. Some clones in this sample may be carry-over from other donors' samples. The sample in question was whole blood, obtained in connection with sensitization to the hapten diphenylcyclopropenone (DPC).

The CDR3 sequence: CASRGPGIAANTGELFF. Here the CDR3 DNA reads TGTGCCAGCAGGGGACCGGGGATAGCAGCGAACACCGGGGAGCTGTTTTTT. V is TRBV7-2 and J is TRBJ2-2; D is possibly TRBD1 or TRBD2 (5 bases each). Trimming cost V 6 bases and J 0 bases, with 17 bases left between them. Germline-derived CDR1 and CDR2 are SGHTA and FQGNSA. The CDR3 contains 17 residues.